This TCR beta chain was sequenced during a study of shared clonotypes between healthy human individuals. With regard to this clone: Its matching antigen is unknown.

The assay was run at deep level. Profiled with immunoSEQ multiplex PCR; TCRdb holds only in-frame clones, not every one. The repertoire has over 950,000 clones, approximately 77% of them found once; the top ten carry over 0.8%. Whole-study results and caveats: Unshared clonotypes carried lower generation probabilities than those common to all four donors.

Germline V CDR1 and CDR2: LNHDA, SQIVND (reference sequence). This CDR3 contains 12 residues. V was trimmed by 6 bases and J by 8 bases, leaving 13 bases between them. The sequencing input was memory CD4+ T cells from PBMCs. Subset described: CD45RA-negative fraction. The V gene is TRBV19, the J gene TRBJ1-1; D call uncertain. The TCR comes from a man aged 18-30 years in good health. Some clones in this sample may be carry-over from other donors' samples. For the CDR3, the DNA is TGTGCCAGTAGCCTAACTCAGGAGGAAGCTTTCTTT. Translation: CASSLTQEEAFF.